Following are 14 T cell receptor beta chains from one sample sequenced in a study of PD-1 blockade in classical Hodgkin lymphoma. The protocol was immunoSEQ multiplex PCR, while the TCRdb copy is restricted to in-frame clones and leaves out a portion. The table includes under 25,000 clones, around 70% detected once. Time point indicated: cycle 4 day 1 (C4D1), after 6 weeks of nivolumab. Following autologous stem cell transplantation, relapse occurred in every patient, and exposure to brentuximab vedotin varied. Here the sequenced sample was peripheral blood mononuclear cells (PBMCs), taken before the fourth cycle of nivolumab. All receptors derive from a human donor with classical Hodgkin lymphoma.

This clone was observed a handful of times. The chain employs TRBV12-5 and TRBJ1-4, with D possibly TRBD1 on 5 matching bases. V lost 5 bases to trimming and J lost 7 bases, with 17 bases between them. Germline V gene sequence: CDR1 LGHNT, CDR2 FRNRAP. CDR3 length equals 15 residues. The CDR3 loop reads CASGPGGARGEKLFF. CDR3 in DNA: TGTGCTAGTGGTCCCGGTGGGGCGCGGGGTGAAAAACTGTTTTTT.

V and J are TRBV6-6 and TRBJ2-2; possible D gene TRBD2, 6 bases. CDR1 MNHNY and CDR2 SVGAGI come from the germline V gene (reference sequence). CDR3 length: 15 amino acids. V was shortened by 5 bases and J by 7 bases, with 17 bases between the two germline ends. CDR3: CASSKAGQYLGELFF. In DNA, the CDR3 is TGTGCCAGCAGTAAGGCGGGGCAGTATCTCGGGGAGCTGTTTTTT.

This chain connects TRBV11-1 to TRBJ1-1; 8 bases align to TRBD1. Trimming took 6 bases from V and 3 from J; bases not matched to a gene: 6. The CDR3 covers 14 residues. Germline assignment: CDR1 SGHAT and CDR2 FQDESV (reference sequence). The CDR3 DNA reads as TGTGCCAGCAGATCTTACAGGGGGGACACTGAAGCTTTCTTT. It is translated as CASRSYRGDTEAFF. The full variable domain, in which reference TRBV11-1 and TRBJ1-1 provide the parts outside the CDR3, is EAEVAQSPRYKITEKSQAVAFWCDPISGHATLYWYRQILGQGPELLVQFQDESVVDDSQLPKDRFSAERLKGVDSTLKIQPAELGDSAMYLCASRSYRGDTEAFFGQGTRLTVV.

The chain's CDR3 is CASSPPGTRVNEQFF. The CDR3 DNA is TGTGCCAGCAGCCCCCCGGGGACTAGGGTCAATGAGCAGTTCTTC. The chain joins TRBV5-5 to TRBJ2-1, with TRBD2 identical over 8 bases. The trim removed 4 bases at V and 6 bases at J, leaving 9 bases unmatched. Germline V gives CDR1 SGHKS, CDR2 YYEKEE (reference sequence). This CDR3 is 15 amino acids long. Full variable domain (missing parts from reference TRBV5-5 and TRBJ2-1): DAGVTQSPTHLIKTRGQQVTLRCSPISGHKSVSWYQQVLGQGPQFIFQYYEKEERGRGNFPDRFSARQFPNYSSELNVNALLLGDSALYLCASSPPGTRVNEQFFGPGTRLTVL.

As for this clone: It may be a read error: a sequence one base away is much more abundant. The chain is built from TRBV7-3 and TRBJ1-1; tentative D call: TRBD1 (6 bases). This CDR3 is built from 13 residues. The V end lost 4 bases, the J end lost 1 base, and 7 bases lay between the germline ends. Germline V gene sequence: CDR1 SGHTA, CDR2 FQGTGA. The CDR3 is CASSSDRNTEAFF. DNA of the CDR3: TGTGCCAGCAGCTCGGACAGGAACACTGAAGCTTTCTTT.

The rearrangement links TRBV5-1 to TRBJ2-5; 9 positions agree with TRBD2. With V trimmed by 7 bases and J by 4 bases, 8 bases remained unmatched. This CDR3 region has 14 residues. CDR1 is SGHRS and CDR2 is YFSETQ in the germline V gene. This CDR3 is CASSLGREGETQYF. The CDR3 DNA follows: TGCGCCAGCTCCCTAGGGCGGGAGGGAGAGACCCAGTACTTC.

This clone appeared a few times. The chain combines TRBV5-4 with TRBJ1-2; no definite D call. V shed 1 base and J shed 6 bases, with 13 bases lying between them. CDR1 SGHNT and CDR2 YYREEE come from the germline V gene (reference sequence). This CDR3 has 14 residues. The CDR3 spells CASSLWVSFDGYTF. CDR3 nucleotides: TGTGCCAGCAGCTTGTGGGTATCGTTTGATGGCTACACCTTC.

The rearrangement joins TRBV5-6 to TRBJ2-5, with D hard to call. The length of the CDR3 is 12 residues. Per the germline V gene, CDR1 is SGHDT and CDR2 is YYEEEE. The V gene lost 2 bases and the J gene lost 1 base, with 3 bases spanning the gap. In DNA form, the CDR3 reads TGTGCCAGCAGCTTTGTCCAAGAGACCCAGTACTTC. Its translation is CASSFVQETQYF.

The J gene is TRBJ1-1, the V gene TRBV6-6, with 8 bases fitting TRBD1. CDR3 length: 14 amino acids. Trimming cost V 5 bases and J 1 base; bases outside gene matches: 3. Germline V CDR1 and CDR2: MNHNY, SVGAGI (reference sequence). The CDR3 DNA follows: TGTGCCAGCAGTCGGACAGGGACGAACACTGAAGCTTTCTTT. Translation: CASSRTGTNTEAFF.

The chain uses TRBV7-9 and TRBJ2-1; possible D gene TRBD2, 5 bases. The V gene lost 5 bases and the J gene lost 11 bases, with 16 bases spanning the gap. This CDR3 has 13 amino acids. The V gene's germline CDR1 is SEHNR and CDR2 FQNEAQ (reference sequence). In DNA, the CDR3 is TGTGCCAGCAGCCCCCGGGGTATTAGGCAGCAGTTCTTC. It yields the protein CASSPRGIRQQFF.

This CDR3 reads CASSLGWGGDYEQYF. For the CDR3, the DNA is TGTGCCAGCAGCTTAGGTTGGGGGGGGGACTACGAGCAGTACTTC. J is TRBJ2-7 and V is TRBV11-2; 7 bases are shared with TRBD2. CDR1 and CDR2 (germline): SGHAT, FQNNGV. This CDR3 has 15 amino acids. With V trimmed by 1 base and J by 3 bases, 6 bases remained unmatched.

The chain is built from TRBV30 and TRBJ1-3, with unresolved D. V shed 5 bases and J shed 1 base, with 9 bases lying between them. The CDR3 is 13 residues long. Germline CDR1 is GTSNPN and CDR2 is SVGIG (reference sequence). The CDR3 nucleotides are TGTGCCTGGCAAGAGGTATCTGGAAACACCATATATTTT. It codes for CAWQEVSGNTIYF.

The chain uses TRBV4-3 and TRBJ2-3; 9 bases agree with TRBD2. V shed 4 bases, J shed 1 base, and the junction held 3 bases outside the gene matches. The CDR3 spans 15 residues. Per the germline V gene, CDR1 is LGHNA and CDR2 is YSLEER. Here the CDR3 reads CASSPGLARTDTQYF. CDR3 coding DNA: TGCGCCAGCAGCCCCGGACTAGCGCGCACAGATACGCAGTATTTT.

The chain carries TRBV9 and TRBJ2-7, with D possibly being TRBD2 (5 bases). Trimming pared 1 base from V and 6 bases from J, leaving 8 bases between. The CDR3 has 12 amino acids. From germline, CDR1 is SGDLS and CDR2 YYNGEE. The CDR3 DNA sequence: TGTGCCAGCAGCGTAATCGCGGGCGAGCAGTACTTC. It yields the protein CASSVIAGEQYF.